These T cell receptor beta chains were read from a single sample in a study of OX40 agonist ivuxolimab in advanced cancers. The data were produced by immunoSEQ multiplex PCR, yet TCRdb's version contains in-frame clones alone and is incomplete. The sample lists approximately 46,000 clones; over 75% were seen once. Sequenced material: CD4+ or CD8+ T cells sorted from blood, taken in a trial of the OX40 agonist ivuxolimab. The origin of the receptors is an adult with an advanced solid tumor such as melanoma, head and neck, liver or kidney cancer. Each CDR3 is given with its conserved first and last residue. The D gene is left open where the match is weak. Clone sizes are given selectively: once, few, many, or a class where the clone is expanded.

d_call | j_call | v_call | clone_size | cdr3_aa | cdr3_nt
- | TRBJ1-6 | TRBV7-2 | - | CASSPMAGSSYNSPLHF | TGTGCCAGCAGCCCAATGGCCGGCAGCTCCTATAATTCACCCCTCCACTTT
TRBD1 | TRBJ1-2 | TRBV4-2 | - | CASSQDRQGNIYGYTF | TGTGCCAGCAGCCAGGACCGACAGGGGAATATCTATGGCTACACCTTC
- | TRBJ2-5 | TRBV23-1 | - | CASNDRAENRETQYF | TGCGCCAGCAACGATAGGGCGGAGAACCGGGAGACCCAGTACTTC
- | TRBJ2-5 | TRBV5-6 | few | CASSLGLEVLETQYF | TGTGCCAGCAGCTTGGGGCTAGAGGTTTTGGAGACCCAGTACTTC
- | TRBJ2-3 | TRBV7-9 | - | CASSPTPAKTGKQYF | TGTGCCAGCAGCCCAACCCCAGCAAAGACGGGGAAGCAGTATTTT
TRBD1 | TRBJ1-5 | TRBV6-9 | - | CASTWTGGPYSNQPQHF | TGTGCCAGCACCTGGACAGGGGGCCCATATAGCAATCAGCCCCAGCATTTT
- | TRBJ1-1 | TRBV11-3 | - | CASSGQQNTEAFF | TGTGCCAGCTCCGGACAGCAGAACACTGAAGCTTTCTTT
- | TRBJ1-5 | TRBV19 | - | CASSPAYSNQPQHF | TGTGCCAGTAGCCCCGCTTATAGCAATCAGCCCCAGCATTTT
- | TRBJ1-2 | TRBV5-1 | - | CASSFLGGVNEMDGYTF | TGCGCCAGCAGCTTCCTAGGCGGGGTCAACGAGATGGATGGCTACACCTTC
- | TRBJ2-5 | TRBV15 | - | CATSGSGSWGNYRETQYF | TGTGCCACCAGCGGATCGGGTTCGTGGGGAAACTACAGGGAGACCCAGTACTTC
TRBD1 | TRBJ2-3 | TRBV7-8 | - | CASRQGREMADTQYF | TGTGCCAGCAGACAGGGGCGAGAGATGGCAGATACGCAGTATTTT
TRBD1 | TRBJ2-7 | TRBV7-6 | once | CASSLAGYPRDSSYEQYF | TGTGCCAGCAGCTTAGCGGGGTACCCTCGGGACAGCTCCTACGAGCAGTACTTC
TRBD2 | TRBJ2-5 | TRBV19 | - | CASNPSGDRETQYF | TGTGCCAGTAATCCTAGCGGGGACCGAGAGACCCAGTACTTC
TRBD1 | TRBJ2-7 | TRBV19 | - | CASSRDRGAYEQYF | TGTGCCAGTAGCCGGGACAGGGGGGCCTACGAGCAGTACTTC
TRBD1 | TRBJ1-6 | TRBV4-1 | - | CASSQDPGQGGSPLHF | TGCGCCAGCAGCCAAGATCCGGGACAGGGGGGTTCACCCCTCCACTTT
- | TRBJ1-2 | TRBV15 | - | CATSSPSSPIRRDGYTF | TGTGCCACCAGCAGCCCGTCGAGCCCCATCCGGAGGGATGGCTACACCTTC
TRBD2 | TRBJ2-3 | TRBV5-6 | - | CASSLGGGGPDTQYF | TGTGCCAGCAGCTTGGGGGGGGGAGGGCCAGATACGCAGTATTTT
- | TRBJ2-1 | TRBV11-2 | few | CASSLANSGPNEQFF | TGTGCCAGCAGCTTAGCTAACTCCGGACCCAATGAGCAGTTCTTC
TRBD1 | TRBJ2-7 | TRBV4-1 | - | CASSYDRGSYEQYF | TGCGCCAGCAGCTACGACAGGGGCTCCTACGAGCAGTACTTC
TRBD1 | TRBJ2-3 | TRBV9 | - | CASSPTGDGTDTQYF | TGTGCCAGCAGCCCTACAGGGGACGGCACAGATACGCAGTATTTT
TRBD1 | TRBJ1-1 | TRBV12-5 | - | CASGLVQRQGVIAGTEAFF | TGTGCTAGTGGTTTGGTACAAAGGCAGGGGGTAATAGCAGGAACTGAAGCTTTCTTT
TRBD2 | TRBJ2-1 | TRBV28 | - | CASSPRTSGRVSNEQFF | TGTGCCAGCAGTCCCCGGACTAGCGGGAGGGTCTCCAATGAGCAGTTCTTC
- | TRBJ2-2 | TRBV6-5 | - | CASSDLPGELFF | TGTGCCAGCAGTGACCTACCCGGGGAGCTGTTTTTT